A selection of T cell receptor beta chains follows, all from one sample in a study of blood T cell repertoires in COVID-19. The assay was immunoSEQ multiplex PCR, and TCRdb's table has in-frame clones only and misses some. The table lists about 100,000 clones, about 89% of them singletons, with 4.9% in the top ten. The sequencing input was peripheral blood. The receptors originated from a man between 40 and 49 years old with active or convalescent COVID-19. Both conserved end residues are trimmed from each CDR3. Each record gives: CDR3 protein, J gene, D gene, V gene, clone size, CDR3 length. The D gene is left open where the match is weak. Clone size is stated in some rows and not others, as once, few, many or a class when expanded.

ASSPGVSYNEQF | TRBJ2-1 | NA | TRBV6-5 | NA | 12
ASSIGARSYEQY | TRBJ2-7 | NA | TRBV19 | NA | 12
AWSRTSGYNEQF | TRBJ2-1 | TRBD2 | TRBV30 | NA | 12
ASSTLQGWSSGANVLT | TRBJ2-6 | NA | TRBV19 | NA | 16
ASSGVLLAGGAGSGRY | TRBJ2-7 | TRBD2 | TRBV28 | NA | 16
ASSLDRGNTEAF | TRBJ1-1 | TRBD1 | TRBV7-9 | few | 12
ASSFQGLERGYT | TRBJ1-2 | NA | TRBV7-2 | few | 12
ASSPTGGKSTEAF | TRBJ1-1 | NA | TRBV3-1/TRBV3-2 | NA | 13
ASSLGAEKETQY | TRBJ2-5 | NA | TRBV28 | NA | 12
ASSYGQAGHISGANVLT | TRBJ2-6 | TRBD2 | TRBV6-2/TRBV6-3 | NA | 17
ASSLRPGLAGGGGELF | TRBJ2-2 | TRBD2 | TRBV7-8 | NA | 16
ASSYKQGSTEAF | TRBJ1-1 | NA | TRBV27 | NA | 12
ASSLPGGGETQY | TRBJ2-5 | TRBD2 | TRBV5-1 | NA | 12
ASSLGGLYGYT | TRBJ1-2 | NA | TRBV12-3/TRBV12-4 | NA | 11
SVRQGGNTGELF | TRBJ2-2 | TRBD1 | TRBV29-1 | few | 12
ATSAIGQNTGELF | TRBJ2-2 | NA | TRBV24-1 | NA | 13
ASSMLGLSTEAF | TRBJ1-1 | NA | TRBV19 | NA | 12
ASSYASTQH | TRBJ1-5 | NA | TRBV6-2/TRBV6-3 | NA | 9
ASSLRYLGYEQY | TRBJ2-7 | NA | TRBV28 | NA | 12
ASSGPGLAGYNEQF | TRBJ2-1 | TRBD2 | TRBV5-5 | NA | 14
ASSYLTGEGYT | TRBJ1-2 | TRBD1 | TRBV13 | NA | 11
ASSFATGVNQPQH | TRBJ1-5 | TRBD1 | TRBV3-1/TRBV3-2 | NA | 13
ASGGGDTQY | TRBJ2-3 | TRBD2 | TRBV7-9 | NA | 9
ASSLTRLAGQETQY | TRBJ2-5 | TRBD2 | TRBV7-2 | NA | 14
AWNSQGGGTEAF | TRBJ1-1 | NA | TRBV30 | NA | 12
ASSFRDRVENIQY | TRBJ2-4 | TRBD1 | TRBV28 | NA | 13
ASSYSGQGAYEQY | TRBJ2-7 | TRBD1 | TRBV6-5 | NA | 13
ASSSTDGNQPQH | TRBJ1-5 | NA | TRBV19 | NA | 12
ASSSQEYSNQPQH | TRBJ1-5 | NA | TRBV6-5 | NA | 13